One and the same sample provided the 27 T cell receptor beta chains below, sequenced in a study of blood T cell repertoires in COVID-19. The table came from immunoSEQ multiplex PCR; TCRdb's copy has only in-frame clones and leaves some out. The sample holds around 130,000 clones; 84% are singletons and the top ten take 15% to 20%. Sequenced input: peripheral blood. The receptors originated from a woman older than 75 with acute or convalescent COVID-19.

CDR3 protein: CASSLEVGGASSYEQYF. DNA for the CDR3: TGTGCCAGCAGCTTGGAGGTTGGGGGGGCGTCCTCCTACGAGCAGTACTTC. This rearrangement joins TRBV5-4 to TRBJ2-7; D may be TRBD2 (7 bases). Trimming took 0 bases from V and 0 from J, leaving 16 bases between them. The CDR3 covers 17 residues. Germline CDR1 reads SGHNT; CDR2 reads YYREEE (reference sequence). The whole variable domain, filled in from reference TRBV5-4 and TRBJ2-7, reads ETGVTQSPTHLIKTRGQQVTLRCSSQSGHNTVSWYQQALGQGPQFIFQYYREEENGRGNFPPRFSGLQFPNYSSELNVNALELDDSALYLCASSLEVGGASSYEQYFGPGTRLTVT.

CDR3 nucleotides: TGTGCCAGCAACTCAGGGTTGGATACGCAGTATTTT. Its translation: CASNSGLDTQYF. J is TRBJ2-3 and V is TRBV2, with D tentatively TRBD1 (5 bases). The germline CDR1 and CDR2 sequences are SNHLY and FYNNEI. V was clipped by 7 bases and J by 6 bases, with 11 bases between them. This CDR3 is 12 amino acids long.

The chain joins TRBV5-1 to TRBJ2-7, with D tentatively TRBD2 (5 bases). The CDR3 runs 15 residues. Trimming left V 4 bases short and J 5 bases short, with 19 bases between. In germline, CDR1 is SGHRS, CDR2 YFSETQ. The CDR3, as DNA: TGCGCCAGCAGCCCGCGGGCGCCAGGTTCGAACGAGCAGTACTTC. Its translation: CASSPRAPGSNEQYF.

This rearrangement joins TRBV6-5 to TRBJ2-3, with TRBD2 matching over 13 bases. The CDR3 sequence is 15 residues long. Trimming at V came to 6 bases and at J to 3 bases, leaving 3 bases not matched to a gene. Germline lookup yields CDR1 MNHEY and CDR2 SVGAGI. The CDR3 protein is CASSRLAGGTDTQYF. DNA of the CDR3: TGTGCCAGCAGCAGACTAGCGGGGGGAACAGATACGCAGTATTTT.

In this sample, this clone turned up a few times. The chain recombines TRBV7-2 with TRBJ2-2, with TRBD2 matching over 7 bases. The CDR3 is made up of 15 amino acids. The germline gives CDR1 SGHTA, CDR2 FQGNSA. Trimming took 3 bases from V and 2 from J; bases not matched to a gene: 3. The CDR3, as DNA: TGTGCCAGCAGCTTCCGGGACTACAACACCGGGGAGCTGTTTTTT. It specifies CASSFRDYNTGELFF.

The chain couples TRBV18 to TRBJ1-1; D gene ambiguous. CDR1 KGHSH and CDR2 LQKENI come from the germline V gene. V lost 0 bases, J lost 7 bases, and 9 bases lay in between. This CDR3 has 13 residues. CDR3 residues: CASSPPVNGEAFF. In DNA form, the CDR3 reads TGTGCCAGCTCACCACCGGTGAACGGTGAAGCTTTCTTT.

This chain connects TRBV14 to TRBJ2-3; 7 bases align to TRBD1. Germline V gene sequence: CDR1 SGHDN, CDR2 FVKESK. The J segment lost 4 bases and the V segment lost 4 bases, leaving 2 bases of the junction unmatched. The CDR3 loop spans 13 amino acids. CDR3 sequence (DNA): TGTGCCAGCAGCCCCCAGGGGGCAGATACGCAGTATTTT. Translated, it gives CASSPQGADTQYF.

This chain connects TRBV19 to TRBJ1-1; 8 nucleotides line up with TRBD1. V dropped 3 bases and J dropped 1; count of bases not matched to a gene: 7. Germline loops: CDR1 LNHDA, CDR2 SQIVND (reference sequence). The CDR3 loop spans 16 amino acids. In DNA, the CDR3 is TGTGCCAGTAGTATTCCCGCAGGGGGCTGGAACACTGAAGCTTTCTTT. Translating it yields CASSIPAGGWNTEAFF.

This chain links TRBV7-2 with TRBJ2-5, with 10 nucleotides matching TRBD2. CDR1 SGHTA and CDR2 FQGNSA come from the germline V gene. J was trimmed by 6 bases and V by 1 base; bases with no gene match: 8. CDR3 length: 16 residues. In nucleotides, the CDR3 is TGTGCCAGCAGCTTAGGGTCGAGCGGGGGGGCGCAGACCCAGTACTTC. Translation: CASSLGSSGGAQTQYF.

This clone showed up just once. The gene calls are TRBV5-1 and TRBJ2-3; TRBD2 agrees at 7 bases. The ends lost 4 bases at V and 7 bases at J; junction bases unmatched: 6. Germline CDR1 SGHRS, CDR2 YFSETQ. The CDR3 is 13 residues long. The CDR3 reads CASSGTKINTQYF. CDR3 coding DNA: TGCGCCAGCAGCGGGACTAAAATAAATACGCAGTATTTT.

This clone was observed a handful of times. The genes are TRBV5-1 and TRBJ2-1, with D perhaps TRBD2 (6 bases). The CDR3 is made up of 15 amino acids. The V and J ends lost 1 base and 6 bases respectively, with 14 bases between them. CDR1 and CDR2 (germline): SGHRS, YFSETQ. The CDR3 here is CASSLISGATNEQFF. In nucleotides, the CDR3 is TGCGCCAGCAGCTTGATTAGCGGAGCCACCAATGAGCAGTTCTTC.

The chain is built from TRBV19 and TRBJ1-6, with 8 bases that match TRBD1. The CDR3 has 16 amino acids. Losses at the gene ends were 2 bases for V and 7 bases for J; bases not matched to a gene: 7. Germline V gene sequence: CDR1 LNHDA, CDR2 SQIVND (reference sequence). The CDR3 DNA is TGTGCCAGTAGTATATCGGGACAGGCAGAGAATTCACCCCTCCACTTT. Protein: CASSISGQAENSPLHF. Full variable domain (missing parts from reference TRBV19 and TRBJ1-6): DGGITQSPKYLFRKEGQNVTLSCEQNLNHDAMYWYRQDPGQGLRLIYYSQIVNDFQKGDIAEGYSVSREKKESFPLTVTSAQKNPTAFYLCASSISGQAENSPLHFGNGTRLTVT.

The rearrangement uses TRBV2 and TRBJ2-7; the match to TRBD1 covers 9 bases. In germline, CDR1 is SNHLY, CDR2 FYNNEI. V shed 7 bases, J shed 5 bases, and the junction held 15 bases outside the gene matches. The CDR3 runs to 16 residues. The CDR3 DNA is TGTGCCAGCACCCCCAGGAGGGGGACAGGGTCCCACGAGCAGTACTTC. This encodes CASTPRRGTGSHEQYF.

The CDR3 reads CASSQDQGGGVNSPLHF. The DNA for the CDR3 is TGCGCCAGCAGCCAAGATCAGGGGGGCGGTGTAAATTCACCCCTCCACTTT. V and J are TRBV4-3 and TRBJ1-6; 7 bases are shared with TRBD1. Germline CDR1 and CDR2: LGHNA and YSLEER. V gave up 0 bases and J gave up 7 bases; unmatched junction bases: 9. The CDR3 consists of 17 residues.

CDR3 nucleotides: TGCGCCAGCAGTTTCTCGGGACAGGGTACCCACGAGCAGTACTTC. Protein product: CASSFSGQGTHEQYF. The gene calls are TRBV10-2 and TRBJ2-7; 9 bases are shared with TRBD1. Per the germline V gene, CDR1 is WSHSY and CDR2 is SAAADI. This CDR3 spans 15 amino acids. J lost 5 bases, V lost 5 bases, and 10 bases had no gene match.

The chain employs TRBV11-2 and TRBJ2-1; D might be TRBD2 (5 bases). There are 13 residues in the CDR3. Deletions cut 5 bases from V and 4 bases from J, with 9 bases between. Germline CDR1 SGHAT, CDR2 FQNNGV. The CDR3 loop reads CASSPGNYNEQFF. As DNA, the CDR3 is TGTGCCAGCAGCCCCGGGAATTACAATGAGCAGTTCTTC.

A note on this clone: Other nucleotide sequences from this sample produce the same CDR3. This chain uses TRBV7-2 with TRBJ2-2; D gene ambiguous. CDR3 length: 14 residues. Trimming left V 1 base short and J 2 bases short, with 5 bases between. CDR1 and CDR2 from the germline V gene are SGHTA and FQGNSA. DNA for the CDR3: TGTGCCAGCAGCTTAGGGCTTAACACCGGGGAGCTGTTTTTT. It codes for CASSLGLNTGELFF.

This clone was detected only a few times. The CDR3, as DNA: TGTGCCTGGAGGAGGGGGTCAGGAGCTACCTACGAGCAGTACTTC. Translated: CAWRRGSGATYEQYF. The rearrangement links TRBV30 to TRBJ2-7; a weak D match, TRBD1 (6 bases). Per germline, CDR1 GTSNPN and CDR2 SVGIG (reference sequence). V lost 3 bases and J 2 bases, leaving 17 bases between the germline ends. The CDR3 covers 15 residues. Drawing the rest from reference TRBV30 and TRBJ2-7, the complete variable domain is SQTIHQWPATLVQPVGSPLSLECTVEGTSNPNLYWYRQAAGRGLQLLFYSVGIGQISSEVPQNLSASRPQDRQFILSSKKLLLSDSGFYLCAWRRGSGATYEQYFGPGTRLTVT.

This clone was seen a single time. V gene TRBV19 combines with J gene TRBJ2-5, with TRBD1 identical over 7 bases. This CDR3 is 16 amino acids long. Germline V gene lookup returns CDR1 LNHDA and CDR2 SQIVND (reference sequence). The V gene end was trimmed by 5 bases and the J gene end by 7 bases; junction bases not matched to a gene: 16. CDR3 in DNA: TGTGCCAGTAGTTCCCCCTTCGAGGGACAGAGAATGACCCAGTACTTC. This encodes CASSSPFEGQRMTQYF.

The chain recombines TRBV7-2 with TRBJ1-1, with D tentatively TRBD1 (6 bases). Germline lookup yields CDR1 SGHTA and CDR2 FQGNSA. This CDR3 spans 15 amino acids. V was cut by 5 bases and J by 0 bases, with 13 bases left in between. CDR3 DNA: TGTGCCAGCAGCCTAGGGGGGCCCCTGAACACTGAAGCTTTCTTT. Its translation is CASSLGGPLNTEAFF.

The chain has TRBV7-8 and TRBJ2-5; D remains unclear. The CDR3 spans 15 residues. Germline V gene lookup returns CDR1 SGHVS and CDR2 FQNEAQ. V lost 5 bases to trimming and J lost 0 bases, with 13 bases between them. The CDR3 bases are TGTGCCAGCAGCCCCTTTACACCTTACCAAGAGACCCAGTACTTC. Protein sequence: CASSPFTPYQETQYF.

This clone appeared once. The chain is built from TRBV3-1 (or the pseudogene TRBV3-2) and TRBJ1-5; no clear D. CDR3 length equals 15 residues. Trimming removed 0 bases at V and 6 bases at J, with 12 bases between. CDR1 and CDR2 from the germline V gene are LGHDT and YNNKEL (reference sequence). The CDR3 nucleotides read TGTGCCAGCAGCCAAGATCGGCAGGTTGGTCAGCCCCAGCATTTT. It encodes CASSQDRQVGQPQHF.

This clone appeared a few times. Here the CDR3 reads CASRVAVLSGEKLFF. CDR3 DNA: TGTGCCAGCAGGGTGGCCGTCCTTTCGGGTGAAAAACTGTTTTTT. This chain joins TRBV2 and TRBJ1-4; D not resolved. Deletions cut 6 bases from V and 7 bases from J, with 18 bases between. The CDR3 has 15 residues. Per the germline V gene, CDR1 is SNHLY and CDR2 is FYNNEI.

This clone appeared many times. The chain joins TRBV5-5 to TRBJ1-1; D not resolved. The V and J ends lost 0 bases and 2 bases respectively, with 14 bases between them. The CDR3 totals 16 residues. The germline CDR1 and CDR2 sequences are SGHKS and YYEKEE (reference sequence). In DNA form, the CDR3 reads TGTGCCAGCAGCTTGGGCCCCGCGGGCGGTAACACTGAAGCTTTCTTT. Translating it yields CASSLGPAGGNTEAFF. Variable domain in full (rest from reference TRBV5-5 and TRBJ1-1): DAGVTQSPTHLIKTRGQQVTLRCSPISGHKSVSWYQQVLGQGPQFIFQYYEKEERGRGNFPDRFSARQFPNYSSELNVNALLLGDSALYLCASSLGPAGGNTEAFFGQGTRLTVV.

In this sample, this clone turned up a few times. The chain recombines TRBV7-9 with TRBJ2-3; 11 positions match TRBD1. V shed 3 bases, J shed 4 bases, and the junction held 0 bases outside the gene matches. Germline CDR1 is SEHNR and CDR2 is FQNEAQ (reference sequence). CDR3 length: 14 amino acids. CDR3 nucleotides: TGTGCCAGCAGCTTGGGACAGGGGGCAGATACGCAGTATTTT. Encoded protein: CASSLGQGADTQYF.

The chain couples TRBV29-1 to TRBJ2-7, with a weak D call TRBD1 (6 bases). CDR3 size: 12 residues. CDR1 is SQVTM, CDR2 ANQGSEA, per germline. V was cut by 6 bases and J by 6 bases, with 15 bases left in between. Here the CDR3 DNA reads TGCAGCGTATCCACAGGGATTTTCGAGCAGTACTTC. It yields the protein CSVSTGIFEQYF.

The chain has TRBV7-9 and TRBJ2-5; TRBD1 matches 9 bases. CDR3 length: 15 residues. V lost 5 bases to trimming and J lost 3 bases; unmatched junction nucleotides: 7. CDR1 and CDR2 from the germline V gene are SEHNR and FQNEAQ (reference sequence). CDR3 in DNA: TGTGCCAGCAGCGAAAACAGGGGGCTAAAAGAGACCCAGTACTTC. As protein: CASSENRGLKETQYF.